This T cell receptor (beta chain) was sequenced in a study of memory CD4+ T cells and cytomegalovirus serostatus. Study at large: Healthy Belgian adult donors included roughly nine CMV-positive and 24 CMV-negative people.

Germline values: CDR1 MNHNY, CDR2 SVGAGI (reference sequence). The CDR3 covers 16 residues. Losses at the gene ends were 8 bases for V and 4 bases for J; bases not matched to a gene: 11. The sort gate was single viable CD3+CD4+CD8-CD45RO+ cells for memory CD4+ T cells. Serostatus was set by detecting CMV pp150, pp28, p38, p52 IgG. Total CD4+ T cells were enriched by CD4 positive selection. Comment on this clone: Its antigen remains unidentified.

Study-level results: CD4+ memory repertoires contained about two fifths of the 164 reported CMV TCRbeta sequences.

Clones were sequenced by immunoSEQ multiplex PCR, and TCRdb holds only the in-frame ones, with some missing. This sample has about 59,000 clones; 80% to 90% occur once, and the top ten carry roughly 1%. The sample taken for sequencing was memory CD4+ T cells from blood. The clonotype originates from an adult in good health and CMV-seronegative. The chain links TRBV6-6 to TRBJ1-1, with TRBD1 identical over 12 bases. The CDR3 loop reads CASSGDRGLSGTEAFF. DNA for the CDR3: TGTGCCAGCTCCGGGGACAGGGGGCTGTCGGGCACTGAAGCTTTCTTT.